The 9 T cell receptor beta chains below were found in one sample sequenced in a study of T cell repertoires in cytomegalovirus infection. These receptors' antigens are unknown. TCRdb reprocessed the reads via MiXCR and lists one record per CDR3 protein. The sample has some 920,000 distinct CDR3 sequences; more than 25% are singletons. Sequenced material: cultured CD8+ T cells from PBMCs, taken from culture after CMV antigen stimulation. These receptors were collected from a human donor in good health (CMV status not recorded). Some clones in this sample may be carry-over from other donors' samples.

This clonotype was seen at least ten times. The chain has TRBV7-9 and TRBJ2-1; the match to TRBD2 covers 7 bases. CDR3 length: 12 residues. Germline-derived CDR1 and CDR2 are SEHNR and FQNEAQ (reference sequence). With 0 bases clipped from V and 12 bases from J, the junction kept 2 bases outside the gene matches. Here the CDR3 reads CASSLAREGQFF. CDR3 nucleotides: TGTGCCAGCAGCTTAGCCAGGGAGGGGCAGTTCTTC.

This clonotype was counted a few times. The chain is built from TRBV7-6 and TRBJ1-2, with 11 bases matching TRBD1. After removal of 2 bases from V and 8 bases from J, the junction contained 4 bases not matched to a gene. The CDR3 is 14 residues long. Germline V lookup: CDR1 SGHVS, CDR2 FNYEAQ. The CDR3 region has the DNA TGTGCCAGCAGCTTATGGACAGGGGGCGAGGGCTACACCTTC. Protein sequence: CASSLWTGGEGYTF. Full variable domain (outside the CDR3, taken from reference TRBV7-6 and TRBJ1-2): GAGVSQSPRYKVTKRGQDVALRCDPISGHVSLYWYRQALGQGPEFLTYFNYEAQQDKSGLPNDRFSAERPEGSISTLTIQRTEQRDSAMYRCASSLWTGGEGYTFGSGTRLTVV.

The CDR3 nucleotides are TGTGCCAGCAGCTTAAACTCAGGGGCGAACACTGAAGCTTTCTTT. This sequence encodes CASSLNSGANTEAFF. This chain joins TRBV7-3 and TRBJ1-1; a weak D match, TRBD1 (6 bases). The CDR3 length is 15 residues. Germline V gives CDR1 SGHTA, CDR2 FQGTGA. Between the trimmed V and J ends, which lost 1 base and 1 base, there was a span of 10 bases. Looking up the rest from reference TRBV7-3 and TRBJ1-1 gives the full variable domain: GAGVSQTPSNKVTEKGKYVELRCDPISGHTALYWYRQSLGQGPEFLIYFQGTGAADDSGLPNDRFFAVRPEGSVSTLKIQRTERGDSAVYLCASSLNSGANTEAFFGQGTRLTVV.

With respect to this clonotype: Being one base from a much bigger clone, this may be a read error. The CDR3 nucleotides are TGTGTCAGCAGCTCAGCCCCCTACAATGAGCAGTTCTTC. It translates to CVSSSAPYNEQFF. This sequence joins TRBV7-6 and TRBJ2-1; D remains ambiguous. CDR1 is SGHVS, CDR2 FNYEAQ, per germline. This CDR3 region has 13 residues. Full variable domain (rest looked up from reference TRBV7-6 and TRBJ2-1): GAGVSQSPRYKVTKRGQDVALRCDPISGHVSLYWYRQALGQGPEFLTYFNYEAQQDKSGLPNDRFSAERPEGSISTLTIQRTEQRDSAMYRCVSSSAPYNEQFFGPGTRLTVL.

This clonotype was observed a handful of times. J is TRBJ2-1 and V is TRBV27; D remains unclear. Trimming took 5 bases from V and 3 from J, leaving 17 bases between them. Germline CDR1 MNHEY, CDR2 SMNVEV (reference sequence). CDR3 length equals 16 residues. CDR3 in amino acids: CASSHGPPDLYNEQFF. As DNA, the CDR3 is TGTGCCAGCAGTCACGGACCCCCGGACCTCTACAATGAGCAGTTCTTC.

Note on this clonotype: At one end, the junction sequence differs from germline, possibly due to a read error. V and J are TRBV5-4 and TRBJ1-1; no clear D gene. The CDR3 spans 12 residues. Germline V CDR1 and CDR2: SGHNT, YYREEE (reference sequence). This CDR3 reads CASSSGVTDAFF. DNA of the CDR3: TGTGCCAGCAGCTCGGGCGTCACTGATGCTTTCTTT. Combining the CDR3 with reference TRBV5-4 and TRBJ1-1 gives the whole variable domain ETGVTQSPTHLIKTRGQQVTLRCSSQSGHNTVSWYQQALGQGPQFIFQYYREEENGRGNFPPRFSGLQFPNYSSELNVNALELDDSALYLCASSSGVTDAFFGQGTRLTVV.

The genes are TRBV6-5 and TRBJ1-6; D call uncertain. Germline V lookup: CDR1 MNHEY, CDR2 SVGAGI. The CDR3 has 13 residues. The V end was cut by 7 bases, the J end by 7 bases, with 11 bases between. The CDR3 DNA reads TGTGCCAGCACTGGGCAGGTCAATTCACCCCTCCACTTT. This gives the protein CASTGQVNSPLHF.

The chain couples TRBV29-1 to TRBJ2-1; D might be TRBD1 or TRBD2, each matching 5 bases. This CDR3 has 13 amino acids. Germline-derived CDR1 and CDR2 are SQVTM and ANQGSEA. Trimming cost V 3 bases and J 0 bases, with 6 bases left between them. CDR3 region: CSVDGASYNEQFF. CDR3 DNA sequence: TGCAGCGTTGACGGGGCCTCCTACAATGAGCAGTTCTTC.

CDR3 sequence: CASTQTGSNTEAFF. CDR3 coding DNA: TGTGCCAGCACGCAGACAGGCTCGAACACTGAAGCTTTCTTT. The chain couples TRBV12-3 or TRBV12-4 to TRBJ1-1, with TRBD1 as a possible D gene (6 bases). There are 14 residues in the CDR3. V was clipped by 7 bases and J by 1 base, with 13 bases between them.